The 13 T cell receptor gamma chains below all came from one sample that was sequenced in a study of gamma-delta T cells after stem cell transplantation. TCRdb re-called the RT-PCR reads via CATT. The sample yields some 4,500 gamma-chain clones, 15% to 25% seen once. The sample comprised gamma-delta T cells. These receptors all stem from a human donor. It is not recorded whose cells these are; they may come from a transplant donor.

J is TRGJ1 or TRGJ2 and V is TRGV4. CDR1 and CDR2 from the germline V gene are EGSTGY and YDSYTSSV. V was pared by 0 bases and J by 7 bases, with 6 bases of the junction left unmatched. The CDR3 is 13 amino acids. The CDR3 protein is CATWDGPIYKKLF. CDR3 nucleotide sequence: TGTGCCACCTGGGATGGGCCGATATATAAGAAACTCTTT.

This clone has more than one count but fewer than ten. This chain links TRGV4 with TRGJ1 or TRGJ2. Germline assignment: CDR1 EGSTGY and CDR2 YDSYTSSV. The CDR3 covers 14 residues. V lost 0 bases to trimming and J lost 6 bases; unmatched junction nucleotides: 8. CDR3 loop: CATWDGRVAYKKLF. CDR3 nucleotides: TGTGCCACCTGGGATGGGCGGGTGGCTTATAAGAAACTCTTT.

This chain uses TRGV3 with TRGJ1 or TRGJ2. The CDR3 is 12 residues long. Germline V gene sequence: CDR1 VTNTFY, CDR2 YDVSTARD (reference sequence). The junction had 8 bases not matched to a gene; V was cut back by 3 bases and J by 9 bases. Here the CDR3 reads CATWDLGGKKLF. The CDR3 DNA reads as TGTGCCACCTGGGACTTAGGTGGTAAGAAACTCTTT.

Only a few counts were recorded for this clone. The rearrangement links TRGV9 to TRGJP. The CDR3 loop spans 16 amino acids. Germline CDR1 GITISATS, CDR2 ISYDGTV (reference sequence). The trim removed 3 bases at V and 8 bases at J, leaving 7 bases unmatched. The CDR3 sequence is CALWEPSQLGKKIKVF. The CDR3 DNA is TGTGCCTTGTGGGAGCCCTCTCAGTTGGGCAAAAAAATCAAGGTATTT.

This clone was counted only a few times. V and J are TRGV8 and TRGJP1. The V gene end was trimmed by 0 bases and the J gene end by 1 base; junction bases not matched to a gene: 5. Germline lookup yields CDR1 VENAVY and CDR2 YDSYNSRV. The CDR3 length is 16 residues. The CDR3 loop is CATWDRSGTTGWFKIF. The CDR3 DNA follows: TGTGCCACCTGGGATAGGTCGGGTACCACTGGTTGGTTCAAGATATTT.

In this sample, this clone turned up a few times. The chain couples TRGV4 to TRGJ1 or TRGJ2. Germline trimming cut 2 bases from V and 7 bases from J; bases unmatched to any gene: 5. In germline, CDR1 is EGSTGY, CDR2 YDSYTSSV. The CDR3 loop spans 12 amino acids. The CDR3: CATWDAIYKKLF. The CDR3 DNA is TGTGCCACCTGGGATGCCATCTATAAGAAACTCTTT.

The chain couples TRGV9 to TRGJP. The V and J ends lost 3 bases and 4 bases, in that order; junction bases with no gene match: 3. Germline loops: CDR1 GITISATS, CDR2 ISYDGTV (reference sequence). The CDR3 contains 16 residues. Written as DNA, the CDR3 is TGTGCCTTGTGGGAGAATCAAGAGTTGGGCAAAAAAATCAAGGTATTT. Protein product: CALWENQELGKKIKVF.

This clone has just a few counts. The V call is TRGV3, the J call TRGJ1 or TRGJ2. This CDR3 region has 13 residues. Germline V gene data show CDR1 as VTNTFY and CDR2 as YDVSTARD (reference sequence). The V segment lost 2 bases and the J segment 4 bases; nucleotides outside the gene matches: 5. CDR3 DNA sequence: TGTGCCACCTGGGACAACCCCTATTATAAGAAACTCTTT. This gives the protein CATWDNPYYKKLF.

The sample holds a few counts of this clone. The J gene is TRGJ1 or TRGJ2, the V gene TRGV2. The CDR3 spans 13 residues. Germline loops: CDR1 EGSNGY, CDR2 YDSYNSKV. Unmatched junction bases numbered 6, after V lost 0 bases and J lost 7 bases. CDR3 loop: CATWDGLVYKKLF. As DNA, the CDR3 is TGTGCCACCTGGGACGGGCTGGTCTATAAGAAACTCTTT.

The chain combines TRGV8 with TRGJ1 or TRGJ2. Germline CDR1 reads VENAVY; CDR2 reads YDSYNSRV. The V and J ends lost 9 bases and 0 bases, in that order; junction bases with no gene match: 8. The CDR3 runs to 13 residues. The CDR3 loop is CATERQNYYKKLF. CDR3 nucleotide sequence: TGTGCCACCGAACGCCAGAATTATTATAAGAAACTCTTT.

This clone was observed a few times. This chain links TRGV2 with TRGJ1 or TRGJ2. Germline V gene data show CDR1 as EGSNGY and CDR2 as YDSYNSKV. The CDR3 loop spans 12 amino acids. Germline trimming cut 5 bases from V and 7 bases from J; bases unmatched to any gene: 8. The CDR3 reads CATWGSQYKKLF. As DNA, the CDR3 is TGTGCCACCTGGGGGTCGCAGTATAAGAAACTCTTT.

Comments on this clone: A far larger clone is a single base away, which makes a read error likely. V usage is TRGV9 and J usage is TRGJP. This CDR3 is 16 amino acids long. Germline CDR1 reads GITISATS; CDR2 reads ISYDGTV (reference sequence). The CDR3 region is CALREVQELGKKIKVF. The DNA for the CDR3 is TGTGCCTTGCGGGAGGTGCAAGAGTTGGGCAAAAAAATCAAGGTATTT.

The V and J genes are TRGV2 and TRGJ1 or TRGJ2. Unmatched junction bases numbered 8, after V lost 6 bases and J lost 3 bases. CDR1 is EGSNGY, CDR2 YDSYNSKV, per germline. The CDR3 consists of 13 residues. The DNA for the CDR3 is TGTGCCACCTGGAACGCCCTTTATTATAAGAAACTCTTT. Translated, it gives CATWNALYYKKLF.